These 19 T cell receptor beta chains were sequenced from one sample in a study of PD-L1 blockade in urothelial cancer (dated by TCRdb to about 2017). The library relied on the immunoSEQ multiplex PCR assay. In its TCRdb copy, this immuneACCESS table keeps in-frame sequences only and misses some clones. Where compared with another copy, unresolved V genes explain less than half of these, and the others have no known cause. This sample lists approximately 100,000 clones; around 85% were detected once. 2% to 3% of the sample is taken by the ten largest. Sequenced material: PBMCs, taken around atezolizumab (anti-PD-L1) treatment. These receptors came from a man aged 50-59 years with urothelial cancer.

Written as DNA, the CDR3 is TGTGCCAGTAGTATAACCGGGAGGCGCAATGAGCAGTTCTTC. Protein product: CASSITGRRNEQFF. The chain links TRBV19 to TRBJ2-1; 7 nucleotides match TRBD2. V was pared by 2 bases and J by 6 bases, with 4 bases of the junction left unmatched. The CDR3 length is 14 residues. The V gene's germline CDR1 is LNHDA and CDR2 SQIVND (reference sequence).

CDR3 DNA sequence: TGTGCCACCGACGGCGGCCGGGAGCAGTACTTC. It yields the protein CATDGGREQYF. The rearrangement links TRBV28 to TRBJ2-7; no definite D call. CDR3 length equals 11 residues. In germline, CDR1 is MDHEN, CDR2 SYDVKM. The V gene lost 10 bases and the J gene lost 7 bases, with 14 bases spanning the gap.

The chain is built from TRBV5-6 and TRBJ2-3, with a weak D call TRBD1 (5 bases). The CDR3 is made up of 14 amino acids. CDR1 is SGHDT and CDR2 is YYEEEE in the germline V gene. V lost 0 bases and J 4 bases, leaving 9 bases between the germline ends. For the CDR3, the DNA is TGTGCCAGCAGCTTGGGGACACCGCCAGATACGCAGTATTTT. Residues: CASSLGTPPDTQYF.

The CDR3 bases are TGTGCCAGCAGAACGGGAGGCAGGGGCTACGAGCAGTACTTC. This translates into CASRTGGRGYEQYF. The chain recombines TRBV6-6 with TRBJ2-7; TRBD2 is a possible D gene (7 bases). Germline values: CDR1 MNHNY, CDR2 SVGAGI (reference sequence). The CDR3 runs to 14 residues. Trimming took 6 bases from V and 3 from J, leaving 15 bases between them.

V usage is TRBV4-1 and J usage is TRBJ2-7; D ambiguous. The CDR3 sequence is 14 residues long. Germline values: CDR1 MGHRA, CDR2 YSYEKL. V dropped 1 base and J dropped 0 bases, with 7 bases sitting between them. The CDR3 spells CASSQAHSSYEQYF. The DNA for the CDR3 is TGCGCCAGCAGCCAAGCCCATAGCTCCTACGAGCAGTACTTC.

V is TRBV29-1 and J is TRBJ2-7; D uncertain. V was shortened by 0 bases and J by 0 bases, with 3 bases between the two germline ends. The CDR3 runs 12 residues. Germline lookup yields CDR1 SQVTM and CDR2 ANQGSEA. The CDR3 DNA sequence: TGCAGCGTTGAAGACAGCTCCTACGAGCAGTACTTC. Translating it yields CSVEDSSYEQYF.

This chain joins TRBV5-1 and TRBJ2-3; 8 bases match TRBD2. Germline CDR1 reads SGHRS; CDR2 reads YFSETQ. With V trimmed by 4 bases and J by 0 bases, 10 bases remained unmatched. This CDR3 has 17 residues. CDR3 in DNA: TGCGCCAGCAGCAGGGGTGGCGGGAGGAGGAGCACAGATACGCAGTATTTT. Protein sequence: CASSRGGGRRSTDTQYF.

V usage is TRBV28 and J usage is TRBJ2-5, with 8 bases matching TRBD2. Looked up from germline, CDR1 is MDHEN and CDR2 is SYDVKM. Trimming at V came to 6 bases and at J to 7 bases, leaving 16 bases not matched to a gene. The CDR3 runs 16 residues. Written as DNA, the CDR3 is TGTGCCAGCAGAAAGCCTGGGGCGCCGGGGGGGTGGACCCAGTACTTC. Translating gives CASRKPGAPGGWTQYF.

The chain recombines TRBV5-1 with TRBJ2-2; TRBD2 agrees at 15 bases. Germline CDR1 reads SGHRS; CDR2 reads YFSETQ. V shed 4 bases and J 1 base; nucleotides not matched to a gene: 2. The CDR3 is 17 amino acids. The CDR3 coding sequence is TGCGCCAGCAGCCCGGGACTAGCGGGAGGGAACACCGGGGAGCTGTTTTTT. This encodes CASSPGLAGGNTGELFF.

This clone was seen a handful of times. The chain has TRBV5-5 and TRBJ2-7, with 8 nucleotides matching TRBD1. The germline gives CDR1 SGHKS, CDR2 YYEKEE (reference sequence). After removal of 5 bases from V and 3 bases from J, the junction contained 4 bases not matched to a gene. The CDR3 loop spans 13 amino acids. Written as DNA, the CDR3 is TGTGCCAGCAGTTATGGACAGGGCTACGAGCAGTACTTC. This translates into CASSYGQGYEQYF.

The chain recombines TRBV27 with TRBJ2-2; TRBD1 agrees at 7 bases. Germline V gene data show CDR1 as MNHEY and CDR2 as SMNVEV (reference sequence). Unmatched junction bases numbered 5, after V lost 6 bases and J lost 4 bases. The CDR3 runs to 14 residues. The CDR3 DNA reads TGTGCCAGCAGGTGGGACAGCTCCACCGGGGAGCTGTTTTTT. Amino acid sequence: CASRWDSSTGELFF.

The chain combines TRBV30 with TRBJ2-3; D possibly corresponds to TRBD2 (5 bases). CDR1 is GTSNPN and CDR2 is SVGIG in the germline V gene (reference sequence). The CDR3 covers 12 residues. V was pared by 3 bases and J by 7 bases, with 11 bases between. The CDR3 region has the DNA TGTGCCTGGAGCCCCCCGGGGAATACGCAGTATTTT. Translation gives CAWSPPGNTQYF.

V and J are TRBV6-6 and TRBJ2-6, with D tentatively TRBD1 (6 bases). The CDR3 has 16 amino acids. Germline values: CDR1 MNHNY, CDR2 SVGAGI (reference sequence). V dropped 0 bases and J dropped 3 bases, with 9 bases sitting between them. CDR3 coding DNA: TGTGCCAGCAGTTACTCATGGGGGCTTGGGGCCAACGTCCTGACTTTC. It specifies CASSYSWGLGANVLTF.

V and J are TRBV19 and TRBJ1-6; the D is unclear. Trimming removed 2 bases from V and 10 bases from J, with 12 bases in between. Germline V gives CDR1 LNHDA, CDR2 SQIVND (reference sequence). The length of the CDR3 is 14 residues. The CDR3 coding sequence is TGTGCCAGTAGTATAAGAGGGCCAGGATCACCCCTCCACTTT. Translation gives CASSIRGPGSPLHF.

The gene calls are TRBV6-1 and TRBJ1-2, with D unclear. The CDR3 is 14 residues long. The V end was cut by 6 bases, the J end by 0 bases, with 11 bases between. Germline values: CDR1 MNHNS, CDR2 SASEGT. CDR3 loop: CASSPGPPNYGYTF. The CDR3 DNA follows: TGTGCCAGCAGCCCTGGGCCTCCTAACTATGGCTACACCTTC.

This rearrangement joins TRBV19 to TRBJ2-7; D remains unclear. V lost 8 bases to trimming and J lost 2 bases, with 16 bases between them. The CDR3 contains 14 residues. Germline CDR1 reads LNHDA; CDR2 reads SQIVND (reference sequence). CDR3 coding DNA: TGTGCCAGTTCCAATACGTTCAGGACCTACGAGCAGTACTTC. As protein: CASSNTFRTYEQYF.

This sequence joins TRBV19 and TRBJ2-1; perhaps TRBD1 as D (5 bases). This CDR3 has 16 amino acids. Germline loops: CDR1 LNHDA, CDR2 SQIVND (reference sequence). V lost 4 bases, J lost 0 bases, and 13 bases lay in between. CDR3 loop: CASSKSGQSSYNEQFF. The CDR3 coding sequence is TGTGCCAGTAGTAAAAGTGGACAATCCTCCTACAATGAGCAGTTCTTC.

CDR3 DNA sequence: TGTGCCAGCAGCTTAGAGGGCGGGAGGGCCACCCACGAGCAGTACTTC. Amino acid sequence: CASSLEGGRATHEQYF. The V gene is TRBV7-3, the J gene TRBJ2-7; TRBD2 matches 9 bases. The CDR3 contains 16 residues. Germline V lookup: CDR1 SGHTA, CDR2 FQGTGA. V lost 2 bases to trimming and J lost 5 bases; unmatched junction nucleotides: 10.

This rearrangement joins TRBV7-8 to TRBJ2-7; weak D call: TRBD1 (6 bases). V was trimmed by 3 bases and J by 3 bases, leaving 12 bases between them. The germline CDR1 and CDR2 sequences are SGHVS and FQNEAQ. This CDR3 is 14 amino acids long. CDR3 DNA: TGTGCCAGCAGCTTTAAGACAGGCGTCTACGAGCAGTACTTC. Encoded protein: CASSFKTGVYEQYF.